This TCR beta chain is from a study of molecular identifiers for immune sequencing clone quantification. Background on the study: Replicates partitioned RNA from around 18,000 or 91,000 naive CD8 cells into five parts, sequencing four. Study-level findings and limits: Over 98% of effector molecules, yet under 1% of naive-cell molecules, were held by clones above 20 RNA copies. Spiked TCR RNA from one Jurkat cell reportedly showed up when mixed among 800,000 to 1,000,000 naive cells.

When naive CD8 T cells were sorted, they were gated as CD8+CD4-CCR7+CD45RA+. Trimming cost V 4 bases and J 3 bases, with 15 bases left between them. The V gene's germline CDR1 is MDHEN and CDR2 SYDVKM. This CDR3 region has 15 residues. In TCRdb, the PCR reads were re-called with MiXCR into one record per CDR3 protein. The table has 85,000 to 120,000 distinct CDR3 sequences, 30% to 45% seen once. This clonotype has ten or more counts. Its matching antigen is unknown. This TCR came from a human donor in good health. Some libraries in this study had Jurkat cell RNA spiked in. Sample: naive CD8+ T cells from blood, with Jurkat cell RNA spiked in. Regarding subset: FACS-sorted CD8+CD4-CCR7+CD45RA+ naive T cells. The chain carries TRBV28 and TRBJ1-1, with unresolved D. CDR3 amino acids: CASSSSAGPHTEAFF. In DNA, the CDR3 is TGTGCCAGCAGTTCCTCCGCCGGGCCCCACACTGAAGCTTTCTTT.